Listed below are T cell receptor beta chains from one sample, sequenced in a study of T-cell memory formation after mild COVID-19. TCRdb re-called the 5' RACE reads with MiXCR, one entry per CDR3 protein. The sample contains about half a million distinct CDR3 sequences, 15% to 20% of which appear only once. Input material: PBMCs or a T cell subset sorted from them (not recorded which). The receptors shown here come from an adult woman who had mild COVID-19 (a few samples of this study predate the infection). Cell type and time point are not known. Both conserved end residues are part of each CDR3. D genes are given only for firm matches. Part of the rows lack a size; the others show once, few, many or a class for expanded clones.

d_call	v_call	j_call	clone_size	cdr3_aa	cdr3_nt
NA	TRBV12-3/TRBV12-4	TRBJ1-4	few	CASTQYGGPNEKLFF	TGTGCCAGCACCCAATACGGGGGGCCCAATGAAAAACTGTTTTTT
NA	TRBV20-1	TRBJ2-1	NA	CSARDSMHEQFF	TGCAGTGCTAGAGATTCTATGCATGAGCAGTTCTTC
NA	TRBV6-5	TRBJ2-7	NA	CASSYLARTTNEQYF	TGTGCCAGCAGTTACCTGGCGAGGACCACCAACGAGCAGTACTTC
TRBD2	TRBV6-2/TRBV6-3	TRBJ2-5	few	CASSYIAGESQETQYF	TGTGCCAGCAGTTACATCGCGGGAGAGAGCCAAGAGACCCAGTACTTC
NA	TRBV19	TRBJ1-1	NA	CASSLRFGYKAFF	TGTGCCAGTTCCCTGAGGTTCGGCTACAAAGCTTTCTTT
NA	TRBV2	TRBJ1-1	many	CASSQGQNTEAFF	TGCGCCAGCAGCCAAGGACAGAACACTGAAGCTTTCTTT
TRBD1	TRBV5-1	TRBJ2-7	NA	CASSLPGGSEQYF	TGCGCCAGCAGCTTACCAGGGGGCTCCGAGCAGTACTTC
TRBD2	TRBV20-1	TRBJ2-1	NA	CSAPQPGGSRNEQFF	TGCAGTGCCCCACAGCCCGGCGGGAGTCGGAATGAGCAGTTCTTC
NA	TRBV2	TRBJ2-7	NA	CASSEVLNPGPTSYEQYF	TGTGCCAGCAGTGAAGTGTTGAATCCAGGACCAACCTCCTACGAGCAGTACTTC
TRBD1	TRBV12-3/TRBV12-4	TRBJ2-7	few	CASSLIPGQTYEQYF	TGTGCCAGCAGTTTAATTCCGGGACAGACCTACGAGCAGTACTTC
TRBD1	TRBV5-4	TRBJ1-6	NA	CASSLAGTGGITLHF	TGTGCCAGCAGCTTGGCAGGGACAGGGGGCATCACCCTCCACTTT
NA	TRBV27	TRBJ2-1	NA	CASSLRTGEQFF	TGTGCCAGCAGCCTTCGAACGGGTGAGCAGTTCTTC
NA	TRBV18	TRBJ2-5	few	CASSPTGQKETQYF	TGTGCCAGCTCACCAACGGGCCAAAAAGAGACCCAGTACTTC
TRBD2	TRBV4-1	TRBJ2-2	few	CASSPTTSGGPNTGELFF	TGCGCCAGCAGCCCAACGACTAGCGGGGGGCCCAACACCGGGGAGCTGTTTTTT
NA	TRBV20-1	TRBJ2-3	NA	CSARAGVGTDTQYF	TGCAGTGCTAGAGCGGGGGTAGGCACAGATACGCAGTATTTT